This T cell receptor beta chain appears in the sequencing data of a study of human T cells and chemical hapten exposure. Looking at the study overall: Patch testing placed 0.01% DPC on the upper back, with readings at 6 days.

Overall study findings and caveats: Expanded TCR sets contained significantly more large CDR3 similarity clusters than controls.

Time point noted: patch test 1, 2 weeks after DPC sensitization. Treatment given: therapeutic diphenylcyclopropenone sensitization with weekly scalp DPC. Investigators collected blood before applying each patch test. This clonotype was counted only a few times. Its specificity is unknown. Each CDR3 protein is one row after TCRdb ran MiXCR on the RACE reads. Seen here are more than 55,000 distinct CDR3 sequences, around 9.8% observed once, and the top ten hold less than 4%. Germline lookup yields CDR1 MNHEY and CDR2 SVGAGI. CDR3 length: 13 residues. With 7 bases removed from V and 4 bases from J, the gap between germline ends came to 13 bases.

The chain is built from TRBV6-5 and TRBJ1-1; possibly TRBD1 for D (5 bases). Specimen: whole blood, collected in connection with sensitization to the hapten diphenylcyclopropenone (DPC). This TCR came from a middle-aged woman with alopecia areata. Some clones in this sample may be carry-over from other donors' samples. The CDR3: CASTDTGTTEAFF. The CDR3 DNA is TGTGCCAGCACCGACACGGGGACCACTGAAGCTTTCTTT.